Listed here are 5 T cell receptor beta chains from one sample, sequenced in a study of shared clonotypes between healthy human individuals. Clones were read by immunoSEQ multiplex PCR, and TCRdb kept only the in-frame ones, dropping some. The table lists 1.6 million or so clones, roughly 96% of them singletons. Specimen: naive CD4+ T cells sorted from blood. Subset given: CD45RA+ positively selected. The receptors come from a young man in good health.

The CDR3 here is CASSSQGPMNTEAFF. CDR3 sequence (DNA): TGTGCCAGCTCATCCCAGGGGCCGATGAACACTGAAGCTTTCTTT. The chain couples TRBV18 to TRBJ1-1, with D possibly matching TRBD1 (6 bases). Germline-derived CDR1 and CDR2 are KGHSH and LQKENI. CDR3 length: 15 amino acids. V lost 5 bases and J lost 0, with 13 bases in between.

The V call is TRBV6-5, the J call TRBJ2-1; D is undetermined. This CDR3 region has 14 residues. Trimming pared 2 bases from V and 2 bases from J, leaving 7 bases between. Germline V gene lookup returns CDR1 MNHEY and CDR2 SVGAGI. CDR3 nucleotides: TGTGCCAGCAGTTACCGGGCCCCCTACAATGAGCAGTTCTTC. Protein sequence: CASSYRAPYNEQFF.

This chain links TRBV4-1 with TRBJ2-2, with TRBD2 matching 12 bases. This CDR3 contains 18 residues. From germline, CDR1 is MGHRA and CDR2 YSYEKL. V lost 3 bases, J lost 3 bases, and 8 bases stayed unmatched. Here the CDR3 reads CASSHLTSGRFHTGELFF. The CDR3 DNA reads as TGCGCCAGCAGCCACCTCACTAGCGGGAGGTTCCACACCGGGGAGCTGTTTTTT.

The V gene is TRBV6-5, the J gene TRBJ1-5; D is undetermined. With 6 bases removed from V and 5 bases from J, the gap between germline ends came to 11 bases. Germline CDR1 and CDR2: MNHEY and SVGAGI. The CDR3 is made up of 13 amino acids. CDR3 region: CASSRTADQPQHF. The CDR3 DNA reads as TGTGCCAGCAGCCGGACGGCTGATCAGCCCCAGCATTTT.

The chain employs TRBV6-1 and TRBJ2-3; 7 bases map to TRBD2. The J segment lost 3 bases and the V segment lost 7 bases, leaving 10 bases of the junction unmatched. Germline CDR1 MNHNS, CDR2 SASEGT. CDR3 length: 15 amino acids. The chain's CDR3 is CASTRDYRGTDTQYF. CDR3 nucleotides: TGTGCCAGCACCAGGGACTATCGAGGGACAGATACGCAGTATTTT.